These T cell receptor beta chains were read from a single sample in a study of CD8 T cells in Susac syndrome. MiXCR, run by TCRdb on the immunoSEQ multiplex PCR reads, gives a single entry per CDR3 protein. The table shows tens of thousands of distinct CDR3 sequences, with around 93% occurring only once. The specimen was CD4+ T cells from PBMCs. All receptors derive from a human donor with Susac syndrome. Both conserved end residues are part of each CDR3. Fields, in order: CDR3 DNA, CDR3 protein, clone size, V gene, D gene, J gene. D genes are given only for firm matches. A clone size is listed for some rows: how often the clone was seen (once, few, many), or a class if it is expanded.

DNA: TGTGCCAGCCGGGACCGCACCTACGAGCAGTACTTC
CDR3: CASRDRTYEQYF
size: NA
V: TRBV3-1
D: NA
J: TRBJ2-7

DNA: TGTGCCACCAGCAGAGAGCGAACACAGATAACCTACGAGCAGTACTTC
CDR3: CATSRERTQITYEQYF
size: NA
V: TRBV15
D: NA
J: TRBJ2-7

DNA: TGCGCCAGCAGCCAAGATCGAGAGGCCATTGAAGCTTTCTTT
CDR3: CASSQDREAIEAFF
size: NA
V: TRBV4-3
D: NA
J: TRBJ1-1

DNA: TGTGCCAGCAGCGTAGGACGCGCACAAGAGACCCAGTACTTC
CDR3: CASSVGRAQETQYF
size: NA
V: TRBV9
D: NA
J: TRBJ2-5

DNA: TGTGCCACCAGGTCAGCAGAGACCCAGTACTTC
CDR3: CATRSAETQYF
size: NA
V: TRBV25-1
D: NA
J: TRBJ2-5

DNA: TGTGCCAGCAGTCCGGGCCCAAACGGTGAAAAACTGTTTTTT
CDR3: CASSPGPNGEKLFF
size: NA
V: TRBV12-3/TRBV12-4
D: NA
J: TRBJ1-4

DNA: TGTGCCAGCAGCGCCAACAGGGGGGGGAACACTGAAGCTTTCTTT
CDR3: CASSANRGGNTEAFF
size: NA
V: TRBV9
D: TRBD1
J: TRBJ1-1

DNA: TGTGCCAGCAGTGAAGAGGGCAGGGCTACGAAGACCCAGTACTTC
CDR3: CASSEEGRATKTQYF
size: few
V: TRBV2
D: NA
J: TRBJ2-5

DNA: TGTGCCAGCAGGTCGCTAGCGTGGGAGCAGTACTTC
CDR3: CASRSLAWEQYF
size: NA
V: TRBV7-3
D: NA
J: TRBJ2-7

DNA: TGTGCCAGCAGTTACTCCCGAGGACAGCAGTTCTTC
CDR3: CASSYSRGQQFF
size: NA
V: TRBV6-2/TRBV6-3
D: NA
J: TRBJ2-1

DNA: TGCAGCGTGGACCCCCTTGGCTCCTACAATGAGCAGTTCTTC
CDR3: CSVDPLGSYNEQFF
size: few
V: TRBV29-1
D: NA
J: TRBJ2-1

DNA: TGTGCCAGCAGCCTAGCGGCTGGGGCCAACGTCCTGACTTTC
CDR3: CASSLAAGANVLTF
size: once
V: TRBV7-3
D: TRBD2
J: TRBJ2-6

DNA: TGTGCCAGCAGTCAGGACAGGGGGCGCTTATTGAACACTGAAGCTTTCTTT
CDR3: CASSQDRGRLLNTEAFF
size: NA
V: TRBV27
D: TRBD1
J: TRBJ1-1

DNA: TGTGCCAGCAGTTACTCGATCGGAGGCAGTGGCTACACCTTC
CDR3: CASSYSIGGSGYTF
size: NA
V: TRBV6-6
D: NA
J: TRBJ1-2

DNA: TGTGCCAGTAGTATTCGGGGGGTGGTCGAGCAGTACTTC
CDR3: CASSIRGVVEQYF
size: NA
V: TRBV19
D: TRBD2
J: TRBJ2-7

DNA: TGTGCCAGCAGCTTAAGTAGGGGGCAATACAATGAGCAGTTCTTC
CDR3: CASSLSRGQYNEQFF
size: NA
V: TRBV11-3
D: TRBD1
J: TRBJ2-1

DNA: TGTGCCAGCAGACGCGGGACAGCCTACGAGCAGTACTTC
CDR3: CASRRGTAYEQYF
size: NA
V: TRBV6-5
D: NA
J: TRBJ2-7

DNA: TGTGCCAGCAGCGGAGCTAGTCGCAATGAGCAGTTCTTC
CDR3: CASSGASRNEQFF
size: NA
V: TRBV5-4
D: NA
J: TRBJ2-1

DNA: TGCGCCAGCAGCTGGGGGGACAGGGGGCCGGACGAGCAGTACTTC
CDR3: CASSWGDRGPDEQYF
size: NA
V: TRBV5-1
D: TRBD1
J: TRBJ2-7

DNA: TGTGCCAGTAGTATCCGCAGGTCCTCGAATGGCTACACCTTC
CDR3: CASSIRRSSNGYTF
size: NA
V: TRBV19
D: NA
J: TRBJ1-2

DNA: TGCAGTGCTAGGGACAGGGGGTATGATACGCAGTATTTT
CDR3: CSARDRGYDTQYF
size: NA
V: TRBV20-1
D: TRBD1
J: TRBJ2-3

DNA: TGCGCCAGCAGCCAAGAAACATGGGGGGCCCTCCACTTT
CDR3: CASSQETWGALHF
size: NA
V: TRBV4-3
D: NA
J: TRBJ1-6

DNA: TGTGCCAGCAGTTTATTTGGGACAGGCACAGATACGCAGTATTTT
CDR3: CASSLFGTGTDTQYF
size: NA
V: TRBV28
D: TRBD1
J: TRBJ2-3

DNA: TGCAGTGCAGCGACTAGCGGGGGATCCTACAATGAGCAGTTCTTC
CDR3: CSAATSGGSYNEQFF
size: NA
V: TRBV20-1
D: TRBD2
J: TRBJ2-1

DNA: TGTGCCAGCAGTGCCCCGGGAGGGGGACGCTACGAGCAGTACTTC
CDR3: CASSAPGGGRYEQYF
size: few
V: TRBV6-6
D: TRBD2
J: TRBJ2-7

DNA: TGTGCCAGCAGCCCCACCCGGGTTCCTTACAATGAGCAGTTCTTC
CDR3: CASSPTRVPYNEQFF
size: NA
V: TRBV9
D: NA
J: TRBJ2-1

DNA: TGCAGTGCTAGAGTTCAGACAGGGAGGGCTGGGGCCAACGTCCTGACTTTC
CDR3: CSARVQTGRAGANVLTF
size: NA
V: TRBV20-1
D: NA
J: TRBJ2-6

DNA: TGTGCCTGGAGGCTGGACAGGGGGTTCTATGGCTACACCTTC
CDR3: CAWRLDRGFYGYTF
size: NA
V: TRBV30
D: TRBD1
J: TRBJ1-2

DNA: TGTGCCAGCAGTAGGACAGGGCCTCTGAACACTGAAGCTTTCTTT
CDR3: CASSRTGPLNTEAFF
size: once
V: TRBV6-2/TRBV6-3
D: TRBD1
J: TRBJ1-1

DNA: TGTGCCAGCAGCTTACTAGGGGAAAATGAGCAGTTCTTC
CDR3: CASSLLGENEQFF
size: NA
V: TRBV7-3
D: NA
J: TRBJ2-1

DNA: TGTGCCAGCAGCTTAACAGCTAGCGGGGGGACCGGGGAGCTGTTTTTT
CDR3: CASSLTASGGTGELFF
size: NA
V: TRBV7-3
D: TRBD2
J: TRBJ2-2

DNA: TGCAGTGCTAGAGCTAGGGAGACCCAGTACTTC
CDR3: CSARARETQYF
size: NA
V: TRBV20-1
D: NA
J: TRBJ2-5

DNA: TGTGCCAGCAGTTATCGGGGCCAGAACACTGAAGCTTTCTTT
CDR3: CASSYRGQNTEAFF
size: NA
V: TRBV6-5
D: NA
J: TRBJ1-1

DNA: TGCAGTGCTAGACAGGATTCAAATTCACCCCTCCACTTT
CDR3: CSARQDSNSPLHF
size: NA
V: TRBV20-1
D: NA
J: TRBJ1-6

DNA: TGTGCCAGCAGCCATGGTCAGCCCCAGCATTTT
CDR3: CASSHGQPQHF
size: once
V: TRBV6-2/TRBV6-3
D: NA
J: TRBJ1-5

DNA: TGTGCCAGCAGTCAAAACCGACAGGCTCAACAGCCCCAGCATTTT
CDR3: CASSQNRQAQQPQHF
size: few
V: TRBV27
D: NA
J: TRBJ1-5

DNA: TGTGCCAGTAGTGCGGGACCTCTAAATCAGCCCCAGCATTTT
CDR3: CASSAGPLNQPQHF
size: NA
V: TRBV19
D: NA
J: TRBJ1-5

DNA: TGTGCCAGCAGTTCGGGTGGAGTATACAATGAGCAGTTCTTC
CDR3: CASSSGGVYNEQFF
size: NA
V: TRBV27
D: NA
J: TRBJ2-1

DNA: TGTGCCAGCAGCCCCTCTCCACTCGGCACAGATACGCAGTATTTT
CDR3: CASSPSPLGTDTQYF
size: NA
V: TRBV7-3
D: NA
J: TRBJ2-3

DNA: TGTGCCAGCAGTTCACGGGACAGGGAGACCCAGTACTTC
CDR3: CASSSRDRETQYF
size: NA
V: TRBV28
D: TRBD1
J: TRBJ2-5

DNA: TGTGCCTCCCGGACTAGGAGGGTCTACGAGCAGTACTTC
CDR3: CASRTRRVYEQYF
size: few
V: TRBV30
D: TRBD2
J: TRBJ2-7

DNA: TGTGCCAGCAGCCGACAGGGGGCTCCTTCGAGTGAGCAGTTCTTC
CDR3: CASSRQGAPSSEQFF
size: NA
V: TRBV7-9
D: TRBD1
J: TRBJ2-1

DNA: TGTGCCAGCGGTGTGGGGGTGGATGAGCAGTTCTTC
CDR3: CASGVGVDEQFF
size: NA
V: TRBV7-2
D: NA
J: TRBJ2-1

DNA: TGCGCCAGCAGCTTGGATGACAGGGTGGTTAAGACCCAGTACTTC
CDR3: CASSLDDRVVKTQYF
size: NA
V: TRBV5-1
D: TRBD1
J: TRBJ2-5

DNA: TGTGCCAGCTCACCGGGCGGCTACGAGCAGTACTTC
CDR3: CASSPGGYEQYF
size: NA
V: TRBV18
D: NA
J: TRBJ2-7

DNA: TGTGCCAGCGCAGTAACTAGCACAGATACGCAGTATTTT
CDR3: CASAVTSTDTQYF
size: NA
V: TRBV2
D: NA
J: TRBJ2-3

DNA: TGCGCCAGCGGGCCTGGAGGAACACGTGAAGCTTTCTTT
CDR3: CASGPGGTREAFF
size: NA
V: TRBV5-1
D: NA
J: TRBJ1-1

DNA: TGCGCCAGCAGCTTGTCATGGCCGGACAGGAACACTGAAGCTTTCTTT
CDR3: CASSLSWPDRNTEAFF
size: few
V: TRBV5-1
D: NA
J: TRBJ1-1

DNA: TGTGCCAGTAGTATTAGGAGGCAAGAGACCCAGTACTTC
CDR3: CASSIRRQETQYF
size: NA
V: TRBV19
D: NA
J: TRBJ2-5

DNA: TGTGCCAGCAGTACCGACAGGGGTAATGAGCAGTTCTTC
CDR3: CASSTDRGNEQFF
size: NA
V: TRBV2
D: TRBD1
J: TRBJ2-1

DNA: TGCGCCAGCAGCCCTTGGACAGGGATTCCCTACGAGCAGTACTTC
CDR3: CASSPWTGIPYEQYF
size: NA
V: TRBV5-1
D: TRBD1
J: TRBJ2-7

DNA: TGTGCCAGTAGAGGACAGGGTGAGAACATTCAGTACTTC
CDR3: CASRGQGENIQYF
size: NA
V: TRBV19
D: TRBD1
J: TRBJ2-4